These T cell receptor beta chains were read from a single sample in a study of CD8 T cells in Susac syndrome. TCRdb re-called the immunoSEQ multiplex PCR reads through MiXCR, storing one row per CDR3 protein. The sample yields 150,000 to 200,000 distinct CDR3 sequences, 93% seen once. The sequencing input was CD4+ T cells from PBMCs. The receptors shown here come from a human donor in good health. The CDR3 runs from the conserved cysteine through the conserved F or W. The D gene is left open where the match is weak. Expanded clones get a size class; other rows say once, few or many, or leave the size out.

TRBV29-1	TRBJ1-2	once	TRBD1	TGCAGCGTTGAATTCTTACGCGGGACAGGGGCTGGCTACACCTTC	CSVEFLRGTGAGYTF
TRBV2	TRBJ1-1	-	-	TGTGCCAGCAGTCAACAGGGAAGGGACACTGAAGCTTTCTTT	CASSQQGRDTEAFF
TRBV20-1	TRBJ1-2	-	TRBD1	TGCAGTGCCGAGCTTGAGACAGGGGGCTATGGCTACACCTTC	CSAELETGGYGYTF
TRBV11-2	TRBJ2-4	-	-	TGTGCCAGCAGCTTAGGGCTGCCCGGCAAAAACATTCAGTACTTC	CASSLGLPGKNIQYF
TRBV7-3	TRBJ2-3	once	TRBD2	TGTGCCAGCAGCCAGGGGGGTGCGGGGGGGCTGACAGATACGCAGTATTTT	CASSQGGAGGLTDTQYF
TRBV7-9	TRBJ2-7	-	-	TGTGCCAGCAGCTTAGATGGTGTGGGAGAGCAGTACTTC	CASSLDGVGEQYF
TRBV15	TRBJ2-6	-	-	TGTGCCACCAGAGGATCTGGGGCCAACGTCCTGACTTTC	CATRGSGANVLTF
TRBV4-2	TRBJ2-1	once	-	TGTGCCAGCAGCCAAGATGGGCAGTACTACAATGAGCAGTTCTTC	CASSQDGQYYNEQFF
TRBV7-9	TRBJ1-1	-	-	TGTGCCAGCAGCTTTAATACAGTTCGGGACACTGAAGCTTTCTTT	CASSFNTVRDTEAFF
TRBV7-6	TRBJ2-1	-	-	TGTGCCAGCAGCACGAGGGGGGGCCACAATGAGCAGTTCTTC	CASSTRGGHNEQFF
TRBV6-1	TRBJ2-4	-	TRBD1	TGTGCCACGGAACAGGGGGAATTTGCCAAAAACATTCAGTACTTC	CATEQGEFAKNIQYF
TRBV30	TRBJ1-2	once	-	TGTGCCTGGAGAATTGGGGGATTGTATGGCTACACCTTC	CAWRIGGLYGYTF
TRBV3-1	TRBJ2-1	-	TRBD2	TGTGCCAGCAGCCAAGATCGGGGGGACTACCGCTACAATGAGCAGTTCTTC	CASSQDRGDYRYNEQFF
TRBV30	TRBJ1-5	-	-	TGTGCCTGGAGTGGCAGGGACCAGCCCCAGCATTTT	CAWSGRDQPQHF
TRBV7-8	TRBJ1-1	-	-	TGTGCCAGCAGCCCCCAAAACCCCCCGGTGAACACTGAAGCTTTCTTT	CASSPQNPPVNTEAFF
TRBV15	TRBJ2-7	-	-	TGTGCCACCAGCAGAGAAGCAGGGAACGAGCAGTACTTC	CATSREAGNEQYF
TRBV6-6	TRBJ1-6	-	-	TGTGCCAGCAGTCCAGTCTCCTATAATTCACCCCTCCACTTT	CASSPVSYNSPLHF